This paragraph covers one T cell receptor beta chain sequence. The germline gives CDR1 SNHLY, CDR2 FYNNEI. The CDR3 runs to 14 residues. Trimming left V 3 bases short and J 8 bases short, with 14 bases between. The data originate from a study of T cell responses to AZD1222 COVID-19 vaccine. Assay used: immunoSEQ multiplex PCR; TCRdb lists only in-frame clones, some missing. The table has 110,000 to 150,000 clones, around nine tenths seen once; the top ten hold around 1.7%. The material sequenced was peripheral blood, taken on day 0 of AZD1222 vaccination. This sequence joins TRBV2 and TRBJ2-1; the D call may be TRBD1 or TRBD2 (5 bases each). The sequence was collected from an adult in good health. The CDR3 nucleotides are TGTGCCAGCAGTGATACGGTCAGAGGGGATGAGCAGTTCTTC. It codes for CASSDTVRGDEQFF.